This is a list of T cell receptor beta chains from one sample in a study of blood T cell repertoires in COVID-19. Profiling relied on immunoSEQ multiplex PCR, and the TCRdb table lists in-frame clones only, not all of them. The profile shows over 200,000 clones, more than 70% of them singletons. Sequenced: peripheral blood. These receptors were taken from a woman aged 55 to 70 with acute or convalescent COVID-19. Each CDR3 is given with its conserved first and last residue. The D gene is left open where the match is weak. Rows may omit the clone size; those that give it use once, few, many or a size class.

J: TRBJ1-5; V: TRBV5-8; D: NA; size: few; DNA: TGTGCCAGCAGCTTGGACGGTGCCAATCAGCCCCAGCATTTT; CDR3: CASSLDGANQPQHF
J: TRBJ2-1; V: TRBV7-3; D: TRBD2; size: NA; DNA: TGTGCCAGCAGCTTAAGCCCCAAGCTGACTAGCGGGGGTGAGCAGTTCTTC; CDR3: CASSLSPKLTSGGEQFF
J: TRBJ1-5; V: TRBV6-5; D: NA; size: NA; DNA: TGTGCCAGCAGTTACTCCGGGGGGTCCAATCAGCCCCAGCATTTT; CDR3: CASSYSGGSNQPQHF
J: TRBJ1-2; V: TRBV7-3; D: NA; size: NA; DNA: TGTGCCAGCAGCTCGAGAACGGGAAATCACTATGGCTACACCTTC; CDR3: CASSSRTGNHYGYTF
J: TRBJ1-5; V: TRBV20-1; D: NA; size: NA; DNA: TGCAGTGCTAGTCTGGGGGGAGGTTTT; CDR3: CSASLGGGF
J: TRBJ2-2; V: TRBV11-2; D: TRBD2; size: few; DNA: TGTGCCAGCAGCTTTACTAGCGGGAGCTCCGGGGAGCTGTTTTTT; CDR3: CASSFTSGSSGELFF
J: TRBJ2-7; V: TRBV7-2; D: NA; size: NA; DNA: TGTGCCAGCAGCTTATCTGTTGTGTCGTCCCTTAACGAGCAGTACTTC; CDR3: CASSLSVVSSLNEQYF
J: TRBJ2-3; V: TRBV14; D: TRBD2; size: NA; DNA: TGTGCCAGCAGCCAACGTAGGTTAGCGGGGAGCACAGATACGCAGTATTTT; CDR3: CASSQRRLAGSTDTQYF
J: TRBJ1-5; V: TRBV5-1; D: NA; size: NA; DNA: TGCGCCAGCAGCCCGGACAGTAATCAGCCCCAGCATTTT; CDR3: CASSPDSNQPQHF
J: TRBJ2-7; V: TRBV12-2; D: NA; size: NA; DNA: TGTGCAAGTCGCTTAGGGGGACAGCATAACTCCTACGAGCAGTACTTC; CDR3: CASRLGGQHNSYEQYF
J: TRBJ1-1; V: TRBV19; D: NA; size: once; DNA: TGTGCCAGCGACCAAGGGGTTGGCACTGAAGCTTTCTTT; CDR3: CASDQGVGTEAFF
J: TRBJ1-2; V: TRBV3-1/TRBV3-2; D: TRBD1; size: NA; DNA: TGTGCCAGCAGCCAAGTGGGACAGGGAAACTATGGCTACACCTTC; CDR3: CASSQVGQGNYGYTF
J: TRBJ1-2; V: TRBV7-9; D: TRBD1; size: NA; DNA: TGTGCCAGCAGCTTCTCAGGGGGCGTAGACTATGGCTACACCTTC; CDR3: CASSFSGGVDYGYTF
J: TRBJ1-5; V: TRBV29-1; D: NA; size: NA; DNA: TGCAGCGTTTTGACAGTCCCTAATCAGCCCCAGCATTTT; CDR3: CSVLTVPNQPQHF
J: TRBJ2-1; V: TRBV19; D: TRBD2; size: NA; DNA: TGTGCCAGTAGTACCTTTCGGGGGGGCGCGTCCTACAATGAGCAGTTCTTC; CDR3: CASSTFRGGASYNEQFF
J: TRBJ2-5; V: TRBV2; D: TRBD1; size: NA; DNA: TGTGCCAGCAGCCCGGACAGGGTCCAAGAGACCCAGTACTTC; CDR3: CASSPDRVQETQYF